The entry below gives a single T cell receptor (beta chain) sequence along with its context. Its antigen is currently unknown. Produced via immunoSEQ multiplex PCR; TCRdb's table is partial and in-frame only. Of 55,000 to 75,000 clones in the sample, approximately 91% are singletons; the top ten hold roughly 25%. The data were obtained in a study of OX40 agonist ivuxolimab in advanced cancers. Study at large: Patients were treated with ivuxolimab, an agonistic anti-OX40 (CD134) antibody. Study-level results: Both blood CD4+ and CD8+ T cells showed clonal growth by week 6 at 0.1 to 3.0 mg/kg.

From germline, CDR1 is SGHVS and CDR2 FQNEAQ. CDR3 length: 13 residues. The J segment lost 3 bases and the V segment lost 5 bases, leaving 2 bases of the junction unmatched. The clonotype originates from an adult with an advanced solid tumor such as melanoma, head and neck, liver or kidney cancer. V gene TRBV7-8 combines with J gene TRBJ2-3; TRBD1 agrees at 7 bases. This specimen consisted of CD4+ or CD8+ T cells sorted from blood, obtained in a trial of the OX40 agonist ivuxolimab. The DNA of the CDR3 is TGTGCCAGCAGCCCACAGGGGACAGATACGCAGTATTTT. It specifies CASSPQGTDTQYF.